A single sample gave rise to the 5 T cell receptor beta chains below, sequenced in a study of cytomegalovirus exposure and HLA in healthy donors. Use of 60 Vbeta and 13 Jbeta primers characterized the PCR. Only in-frame clones appear in the TCRdb table, and some are missing; sequencing was by immunoSEQ multiplex PCR. The table gives 150,000 or so clones; the top ten clones make up 1.5% to 2% of it. Sequences were obtained from PBMCs. The receptor set was obtained from a woman aged 45-60 years in good health and CMV-seronegative.

This sequence joins TRBV6-5 and TRBJ2-7, with D maybe TRBD2 (5 bases). CDR1 and CDR2 from the germline V gene are MNHEY and SVGAGI. This CDR3 has 14 residues. V lost 2 bases, J lost 2 bases, and 10 bases lay in between. The CDR3 coding sequence is TGTGCCAGCAGTTACAGCGGCCAGACCTACGAGCAGTACTTC. This codes for CASSYSGQTYEQYF.

The CDR3 sequence: CASSRTSNNEQFF. DNA for the CDR3: TGCGCCAGCAGTAGGACATCTAACAATGAGCAGTTCTTC. The rearrangement joins TRBV5-1 to TRBJ2-1; perhaps TRBD1 as D (5 bases). V lost 5 bases to trimming and J lost 5 bases, with 11 bases between them. The CDR3 spans 13 residues. CDR1 and CDR2 from the germline V gene are SGHRS and YFSETQ.

The rearrangement links TRBV6-5 to TRBJ2-3; 8 bases are shared with TRBD2. This CDR3 is built from 12 residues. J was trimmed by 9 bases and V by 2 bases; bases with no gene match: 1. Germline V CDR1 and CDR2: MNHEY, SVGAGI. This chain's CDR3 is CASSYRGGTQYF. The CDR3 DNA reads TGTGCCAGCAGTTACCGGGGGGGGACGCAGTATTTT.

The chain links TRBV30 to TRBJ1-5; tentative D call: TRBD1 (6 bases). The germline V gene has CDR1 GTSNPN and CDR2 SVGIG (reference sequence). The CDR3 extends over 13 amino acids. V was clipped by 7 bases and J by 3 bases, with 13 bases between them. CDR3 region: CAYGQSDNQPQHF. Written as DNA, the CDR3 is TGTGCCTACGGACAGAGCGACAATCAGCCCCAGCATTTT.

This rearrangement joins TRBV7-8 to TRBJ2-1; 10 bases line up with TRBD2. V shed 0 bases and J 7 bases; nucleotides not matched to a gene: 12. Looked up from germline, CDR1 is SGHVS and CDR2 is FQNEAQ. This CDR3 contains 18 residues. The CDR3 nucleotides read TGTGCCAGCAGCTTAGCGCTTAGACTAGCGGGCGCCAGGAATGAGCAGTTCTTC. This encodes CASSLALRLAGARNEQFF.